The present T cell receptor beta chain was sequenced within a study of blood T cell repertoires in COVID-19. CDR3 length equals 16 residues. The V and J ends lost 5 bases and 0 bases, in that order; junction bases with no gene match: 4. Per germline, CDR1 KGHDR and CDR2 SFDVKD. The data were produced by immunoSEQ multiplex PCR, yet TCRdb's version contains in-frame clones alone and is incomplete. The data hold about 81,000 clones, with about 88% observed a single time. This TCR derives from a man between 65 and 85 years old with active or convalescent COVID-19. This chain uses TRBV24-1 with TRBJ2-1; 9 bases match TRBD1. Input material: peripheral blood. The CDR3 sequence: CATSALQGASYNEQFF. The CDR3 coding sequence is TGTGCCACCAGTGCCCTACAGGGGGCCTCCTACAATGAGCAGTTCTTC.